The present T cell receptor (beta chain) was sequenced within a study of CD8 T cells in Susac syndrome (dated by TCRdb to between 2018 and 2021). General notes on the study: Of the Susac syndrome patients who were sequenced, roughly 6 had clinically active disease and roughly eight were in clinical remission. At blood withdrawal, Susac syndrome patients were therapy-naive, treated with corticosteroids (with IVIg additionally given to some), or treated with IVIg alone. Repertoire sequencing was used to test whether CD8+ T cell activation and differentiation in Susac syndrome was antigen driven. The paper's findings and limits, for the study overall: The TCR sequencing and HLA analysis was acknowledged to have included a relatively small number of individuals. In the CD4+ T cell repertoire of Susac syndrome patients, clonal expansion was not detected.

Between the V and J ends, shortened by 3 bases and 8 bases respectively, the junction contains 16 bases. CDR1 LNHNV and CDR2 YYDKDF are derived from the germline V gene (reference sequence). The CDR3 runs 15 residues from the cysteine to the phenylalanine. Left in the record is the CDR3 DNA by itself, 45 bases read in frame from the first base. Turning to this clonotype: Its target antigen remains unknown. Nothing much larger sits one base from this clone, and base qualities are not available.

RNA was extracted using the RNeasy kit, and roughly 0.5 to 1 microgram was reverse transcribed with random hexamers. TCR beta CDR3 regions were amplified with the immunoSEQ multiplex PCR assay covering 54 Vbeta and 13 Jbeta segments. Bias from PCR amplification was corrected by using a synthetic template baseline for primer optimization and for computational correction. The original methods were these. Reads were annotated to V, D and J genes per IMGT and analyzed with immunoSEQ Analyzer, keeping only productive sequences. Clonality was calculated as one minus the Shannon entropy normalized by log2 of the number of productive unique sequences. Public and private clones were assessed among the 100 most prevalent clones of each patient and control. A clone was defined as Susac-specific if it was absent from the healthy and MS cohorts, from about 1,100 published viral clones and from other ImmuneACCESS disease sequences. TCRdb reprocessing: public reads trimmed at Q25 with fastp, clones called with MiXCR, in-frame beta chains kept. Under each unique CDR3 protein, matching rows form one entry showing the most common genes and DNA. The V and J calls and clone size are TCRdb's, not the authors'. The sample table lists about 180,000 distinct CDR3 sequences, 90% to 95% of them with a count of one. Approximately 0.11% of the sample comes from the top ten.

Peripheral blood CD8+ and CD4+ T cells from healthy donors, Susac syndrome patients and multiple sclerosis patients were profiled by high-throughput TCR beta sequencing. Susac syndrome patients met recently defined diagnostic criteria for definite or probable disease. Bulk CD8+ and CD4+ T cells were purified by magnetic negative isolation, whereas CD8+ TEMRA cells were enriched by FACS. Blood was collected in EDTA tubes and processed within 24 hours, with PBMCs isolated through density gradient centrifugation. PBMCs intended for TCR sequencing were cryopreserved in liquid nitrogen and were subsequently thawed in a 37 degrees C water bath. A purity of at least 90% was achieved for sorted or isolated CD4+, CD8+ and CD8+ TEMRA cells.

The V and J genes are TRBV15 and TRBJ1-4; perhaps TRBD1 is the D gene, with 6 bases matching. The sequence came from a human donor with Susac syndrome. Sample: CD4+ T cells from PBMCs. At the DNA level, the sequence is TGTGCCACCAGCAGGCGAAACTCAGGGGTGGAAAAACTGTTTTTT. Its protein product is CATSRRNSGVEKLFF.